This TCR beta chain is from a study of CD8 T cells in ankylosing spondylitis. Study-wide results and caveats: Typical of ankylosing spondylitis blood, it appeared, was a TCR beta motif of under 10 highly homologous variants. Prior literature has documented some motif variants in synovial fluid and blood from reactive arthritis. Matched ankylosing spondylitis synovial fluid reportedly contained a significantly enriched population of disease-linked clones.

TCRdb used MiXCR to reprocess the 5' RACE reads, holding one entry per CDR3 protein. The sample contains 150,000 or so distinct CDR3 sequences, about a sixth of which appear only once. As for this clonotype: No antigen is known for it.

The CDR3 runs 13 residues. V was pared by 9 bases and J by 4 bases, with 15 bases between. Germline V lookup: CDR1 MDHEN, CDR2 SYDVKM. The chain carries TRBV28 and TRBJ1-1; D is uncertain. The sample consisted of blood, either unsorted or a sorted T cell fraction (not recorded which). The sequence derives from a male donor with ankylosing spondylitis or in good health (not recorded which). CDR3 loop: CASSPLWVTEAFF. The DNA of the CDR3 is TGTGCCAGTTCCCCCCTCTGGGTCACTGAAGCTTTCTTT.